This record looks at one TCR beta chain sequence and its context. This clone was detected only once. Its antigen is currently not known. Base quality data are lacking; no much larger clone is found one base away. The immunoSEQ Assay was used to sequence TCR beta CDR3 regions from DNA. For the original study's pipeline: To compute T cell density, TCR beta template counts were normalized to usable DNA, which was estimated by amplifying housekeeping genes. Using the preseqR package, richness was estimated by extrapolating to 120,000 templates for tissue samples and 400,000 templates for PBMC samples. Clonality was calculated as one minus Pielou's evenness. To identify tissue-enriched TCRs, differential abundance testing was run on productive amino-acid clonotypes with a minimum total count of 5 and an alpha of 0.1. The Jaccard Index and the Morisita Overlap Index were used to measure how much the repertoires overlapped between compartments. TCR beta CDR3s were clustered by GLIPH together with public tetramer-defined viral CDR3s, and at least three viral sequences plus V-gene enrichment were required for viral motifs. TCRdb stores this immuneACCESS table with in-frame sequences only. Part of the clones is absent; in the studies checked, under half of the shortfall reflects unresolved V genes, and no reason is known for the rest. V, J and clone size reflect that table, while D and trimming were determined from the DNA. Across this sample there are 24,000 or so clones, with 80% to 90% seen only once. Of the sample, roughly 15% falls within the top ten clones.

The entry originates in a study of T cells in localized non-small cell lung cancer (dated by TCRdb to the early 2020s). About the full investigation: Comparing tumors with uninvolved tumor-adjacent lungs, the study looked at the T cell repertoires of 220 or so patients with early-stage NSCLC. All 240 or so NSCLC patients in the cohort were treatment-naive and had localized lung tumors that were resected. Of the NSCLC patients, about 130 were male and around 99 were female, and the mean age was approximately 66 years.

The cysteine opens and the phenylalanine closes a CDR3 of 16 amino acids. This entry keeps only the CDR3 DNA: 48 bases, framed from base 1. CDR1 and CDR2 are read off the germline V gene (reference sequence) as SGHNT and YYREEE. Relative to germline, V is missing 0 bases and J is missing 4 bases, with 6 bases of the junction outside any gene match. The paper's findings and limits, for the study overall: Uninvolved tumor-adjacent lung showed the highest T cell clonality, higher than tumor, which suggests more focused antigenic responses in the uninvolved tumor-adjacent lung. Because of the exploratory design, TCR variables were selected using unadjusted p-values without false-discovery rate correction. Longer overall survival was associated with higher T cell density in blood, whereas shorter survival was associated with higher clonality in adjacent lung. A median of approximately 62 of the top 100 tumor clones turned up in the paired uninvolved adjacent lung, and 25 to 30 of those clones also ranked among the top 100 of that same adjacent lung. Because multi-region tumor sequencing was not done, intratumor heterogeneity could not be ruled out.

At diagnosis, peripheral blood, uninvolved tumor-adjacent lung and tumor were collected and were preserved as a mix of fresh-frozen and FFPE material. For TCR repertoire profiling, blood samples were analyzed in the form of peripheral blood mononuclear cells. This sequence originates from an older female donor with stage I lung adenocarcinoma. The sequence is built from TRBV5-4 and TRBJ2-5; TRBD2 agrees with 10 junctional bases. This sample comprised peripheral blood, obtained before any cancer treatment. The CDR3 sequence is CASSLGSGGSRETQYF. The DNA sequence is TGTGCCAGCAGCTTGGGTAGCGGGGGGTCAAGAGAGACCCAGTACTTC.